This TCR beta chain was recorded in a study of radiation and T cells in renal cell carcinoma. Profiling relied on immunoSEQ multiplex PCR, and the TCRdb table lists in-frame clones only, not all of them. The sample includes roughly 100,000 clones, 75% to 85% seen only once; the top ten take roughly 7.6%. Between the trimmed V and J ends, which lost 5 bases and 7 bases, there was a span of 21 bases. This CDR3 has 15 amino acids. Germline CDR1 and CDR2: SNHLY and FYNNEI. Time point here: blood 4 weeks post-SBRT, at nephrectomy. Treatment meaning: 15 Gy SBRT to primary tumor, nephrectomy 4 weeks later. The V and J genes are TRBV2 and TRBJ2-7; D is ambiguous. Specimen: blood, collected from a patient whose treatment included radiotherapy and nephrectomy. The clonotype comes from a man aged 55 to 69 with renal cell carcinoma. CDR3 nucleotide sequence: TGTGCCAGCAGTCTACTCGTCCCGGGTTTGAGGGAGCAGTACTTC. Its protein product is CASSLLVPGLREQYF.